A selection of T cell receptor beta chains follows, all from one sample in a study of OX40 agonist ivuxolimab in advanced cancers. Data came from immunoSEQ multiplex PCR; TCRdb stores just in-frame clones and leaves some out. The data hold under 20,000 clones, with roughly 70% observed a single time. Sample: CD4+ or CD8+ T cells sorted from blood, taken in a trial of the OX40 agonist ivuxolimab. These receptor sequences come from an adult with an advanced solid tumor such as melanoma, head and neck, liver or kidney cancer. CDR3s include the opening cysteine and the closing phenylalanine or tryptophan. Each record gives: J gene, D gene, clone size, V gene, CDR3 protein, CDR3 DNA. The D gene is left open where the match is weak. Clone size is given for some rows only: seen once, a few or many times, or a class if the clone is expanded.

J: TRBJ1-2
D: TRBD1
size: .
V: TRBV28
CDR3: CASSLRDREVIIDYGYTF
DNA: TGTGCCAGCAGTTTAAGGGACAGGGAAGTGATAATAGACTATGGCTACACCTTC

J: TRBJ1-2
D: TRBD1
size: .
V: TRBV30
CDR3: CAWSETGNYGYTF
DNA: TGTGCCTGGAGTGAGACAGGGAACTATGGCTACACCTTC

J: TRBJ1-1
D: TRBD1
size: .
V: TRBV7-9
CDR3: CASSRTGGDVNTEAFF
DNA: TGTGCCAGCAGCAGGACAGGGGGGGATGTGAACACTGAAGCTTTCTTT

J: TRBJ2-1
D: .
size: .
V: TRBV5-6
CDR3: CASSLGGYRDEQFF
DNA: TGTGCCAGCAGCTTGGGGGGCTATAGGGATGAGCAGTTCTTC

J: TRBJ2-7
D: TRBD2
size: .
V: TRBV2
CDR3: CASREGLDLYEQYF
DNA: TGTGCCAGCAGGGAGGGACTAGACCTCTACGAGCAGTACTTC

J: TRBJ1-1
D: TRBD1
size: .
V: TRBV6-5
CDR3: CASSSQGYTEAFF
DNA: TGTGCCAGCAGTTCACAGGGGTACACTGAAGCTTTCTTT

J: TRBJ2-7
D: TRBD2
size: .
V: TRBV4-2
CDR3: CASSQEGERGGDYEQYF
DNA: TGTGCCAGCAGCCAAGAAGGGGAGCGGGGGGGCGACTACGAGCAGTACTTC

J: TRBJ2-2
D: TRBD2
size: .
V: TRBV5-4
CDR3: CASSLGGRNTGELFF
DNA: TGTGCCAGCAGCTTGGGCGGGAGAAACACCGGGGAGCTGTTTTTT

J: TRBJ2-3
D: TRBD2
size: .
V: TRBV4-3
CDR3: CASSPLPSGGADTQYF
DNA: TGCGCCAGCAGCCCCCTACCTAGCGGGGGGGCAGATACGCAGTATTTT

J: TRBJ2-7
D: .
size: .
V: TRBV5-4
CDR3: CASSFTGRHRDEQYF
DNA: TGTGCCAGCAGCTTTACGGGACGTCATAGAGACGAGCAGTACTTC

J: TRBJ2-7
D: .
size: .
V: TRBV11-2
CDR3: CASSLATSGYEQYF
DNA: TGTGCCAGCAGCTTAGCGACGTCGGGGTACGAGCAGTACTTC

J: TRBJ1-3
D: .
size: .
V: TRBV19
CDR3: CASSIGDPNSGNTIYF
DNA: TGTGCCAGTAGTATAGGGGACCCTAACTCTGGAAACACCATATATTTT

J: TRBJ2-7
D: .
size: .
V: TRBV9
CDR3: CASSVGVVGGEQYF
DNA: TGTGCCAGCAGCGTAGGGGTAGTCGGGGGTGAGCAGTACTTC

J: TRBJ1-2
D: .
size: .
V: TRBV4-3
CDR3: CASSQDRDYGYTF
DNA: TGCGCCAGCAGCCAAGATAGAGACTATGGCTACACCTTC

J: TRBJ2-6
D: TRBD1
size: .
V: TRBV5-4
CDR3: CASSPDRVGYTGANVLTF
DNA: TGTGCCAGCAGCCCGGACAGGGTTGGATATACTGGGGCCAACGTCCTGACTTTC

J: TRBJ1-1
D: TRBD1
size: .
V: TRBV7-9
CDR3: CASSPRGREAFF
DNA: TGTGCCAGCAGCCCCAGGGGGCGTGAAGCTTTCTTT

J: TRBJ2-1
D: .
size: .
V: TRBV5-4
CDR3: CASSPGSSYNEQFF
DNA: TGTGCCAGCAGCCCGGGCAGCTCCTACAATGAGCAGTTCTTC

J: TRBJ2-2
D: .
size: .
V: TRBV6-6
CDR3: CASSPSVSGELFF
DNA: TGTGCCAGCAGTCCTAGCGTTTCCGGGGAGCTGTTTTTT

J: TRBJ1-1
D: .
size: .
V: TRBV7-6
CDR3: CASSLGRGRTWDTEAFF
DNA: TGTGCCAGCAGCTTAGGGCGAGGGAGGACCTGGGACACTGAAGCTTTCTTT

J: TRBJ1-2
D: .
size: .
V: TRBV4-3
CDR3: CASSQDERYGYTF
DNA: TGCGCCAGCAGCCAAGATGAGCGATATGGCTACACCTTC

J: TRBJ2-1
D: .
size: .
V: TRBV10-1
CDR3: CASSESGVKGNEQFF
DNA: TGCGCCAGCAGTGAGTCGGGAGTAAAGGGGAATGAGCAGTTCTTC

J: TRBJ2-3
D: TRBD1
size: .
V: TRBV4-3
CDR3: CASSQDPIGTGSTDTQYF
DNA: TGCGCCAGCAGCCAAGATCCCATAGGGACAGGGAGCACAGATACGCAGTATTTT

J: TRBJ2-3
D: .
size: once
V: TRBV6-6
CDR3: CASSYSPSVGSTQYF
DNA: TGTGCCAGCAGTTACTCGCCCTCAGTGGGGAGTACGCAGTATTTT

J: TRBJ2-5
D: .
size: few
V: TRBV19
CDR3: CASSLRAGTLQETQYF
DNA: TGTGCCAGTAGTCTCCGGGCAGGGACCCTCCAAGAGACCCAGTACTTC

J: TRBJ2-7
D: TRBD1
size: .
V: TRBV4-1
CDR3: CASSQIGTGAYEQYF
DNA: TGCGCCAGCAGCCAAATCGGGACAGGGGCCTACGAGCAGTACTTC

J: TRBJ1-5
D: .
size: .
V: TRBV14
CDR3: CASSQEGQGINQPQHF
DNA: TGTGCCAGCAGCCAAGAAGGTCAGGGGATCAATCAGCCCCAGCATTTT

J: TRBJ2-3
D: TRBD1
size: .
V: TRBV6-6
CDR3: CASSYGQGTDTQYF
DNA: TGTGCCAGCAGTTACGGACAGGGGACAGATACGCAGTATTTT

J: TRBJ2-7
D: .
size: .
V: TRBV9
CDR3: CASSVEGDTYEQYF
DNA: TGTGCCAGCAGCGTAGAAGGCGACACCTACGAGCAGTACTTC

J: TRBJ2-3
D: .
size: few
V: TRBV10-3
CDR3: CAISESGGTDTQYF
DNA: TGTGCCATCAGTGAGTCAGGTGGCACAGATACGCAGTATTTT

J: TRBJ2-7
D: .
size: .
V: TRBV5-4
CDR3: CASSLEQGLPYEQYF
DNA: TGTGCCAGCAGCTTGGAGCAGGGGCTACCCTACGAGCAGTACTTC

J: TRBJ1-2
D: .
size: medium-sized
V: TRBV2
CDR3: CASSESLTGNYGYTF
DNA: TGTGCCAGCAGTGAAAGTTTGACGGGAAACTATGGCTACACCTTC

J: TRBJ2-4
D: TRBD2
size: .
V: TRBV7-9
CDR3: CAGSGDVDIQYF
DNA: TGTGCCGGGAGCGGGGACGTGGACATTCAGTACTTC

J: TRBJ2-7
D: .
size: .
V: TRBV28
CDR3: CASRPHGETYEQYF
DNA: TGTGCCAGCAGACCCCACGGAGAGACCTACGAGCAGTACTTC

J: TRBJ1-1
D: .
size: .
V: TRBV28
CDR3: CASSLKVNTEAFF
DNA: TGTGCCAGCAGTTTAAAGGTGAACACTGAAGCTTTCTTT

J: TRBJ2-7
D: TRBD1
size: .
V: TRBV30
CDR3: CAWRDRGSYEQYF
DNA: TGTGCCTGGAGAGACAGGGGTTCCTACGAGCAGTACTTC

J: TRBJ2-2
D: TRBD1
size: .
V: TRBV27
CDR3: CASSLSTGGWTGELFF
DNA: TGTGCCAGCAGTTTATCAACAGGGGGCTGGACCGGGGAGCTGTTTTTT

J: TRBJ1-4
D: .
size: once
V: TRBV2
CDR3: CASSYRSTNEKLFF
DNA: TGTGCCAGCAGTTACAGGTCAACTAATGAAAAACTGTTTTTT

J: TRBJ1-4
D: .
size: .
V: TRBV4-1
CDR3: CASSHDGVDNEKLFF
DNA: TGCGCCAGCAGCCACGACGGAGTCGATAATGAAAAACTGTTTTTT

J: TRBJ1-5
D: .
size: few
V: TRBV4-3
CDR3: CASSIDSRGNQPQHF
DNA: TGCGCCAGCAGCATCGATTCAAGGGGGAATCAGCCCCAGCATTTT

J: TRBJ2-7
D: TRBD2
size: once
V: TRBV7-2
CDR3: CASSLGLAGRYSEQYF
DNA: TGTGCCAGCAGCCTAGGACTAGCGGGAAGGTATTCCGAGCAGTACTTC

J: TRBJ2-3
D: .
size: .
V: TRBV11-2
CDR3: CASSLDRSTDTQYF
DNA: TGTGCCAGCAGCCTCGACAGGTCCACAGATACGCAGTATTTT

J: TRBJ1-3
D: .
size: .
V: TRBV4-3
CDR3: CASSLDSGIYSGNTIYF
DNA: TGCGCCAGCAGCCTGGATTCGGGTATCTACTCTGGAAACACCATATATTTT

J: TRBJ2-4
D: .
size: .
V: TRBV19
CDR3: CASSISGYYDKNIQYF
DNA: TGTGCCAGTAGTATTTCAGGGTATTATGACAAAAACATTCAGTACTTC

J: TRBJ2-5
D: .
size: .
V: TRBV7-2
CDR3: CASSQMGGAVYQETQYF
DNA: TGTGCCAGCAGCCAGATGGGGGGGGCTGTTTATCAAGAGACCCAGTACTTC

J: TRBJ1-2
D: TRBD1
size: few
V: TRBV4-1
CDR3: CASSQPGGYGYTF
DNA: TGCGCCAGCAGCCAACCAGGGGGGTATGGCTACACCTTC

J: TRBJ1-3
D: .
size: .
V: TRBV27
CDR3: CASRGKRKGNTIYF
DNA: TGTGCCAGCAGGGGAAAAAGAAAGGGAAACACCATATATTTT